Listed here are 32 T cell receptor beta chains from one sample, sequenced in a study of shared clonotypes between healthy human individuals (dated by TCRdb to about 2020). Library preparation used the immunoSEQ multiplex PCR assay. This immuneACCESS table, as held by TCRdb, lists in-frame sequences with V and J called but not all clones. Of the missing ones, under half trace to an unresolved V gene in checked studies; the others have no known cause. The sample yields hundreds of thousands of clones; around 77% were counted once. The ten largest account for 12% of the sample. Material for sequencing was PBMCs. Receptors were obtained from a woman aged 40-49 years in good health. Some clones in this sample may be carry-over from other donors' samples.

On this clone: Other DNA sequences in this specimen translate into the identical CDR3. The chain has TRBV28 and TRBJ1-3, with 8 positions matching TRBD1. V shed 6 bases, J shed 7 bases, and the junction held 14 bases outside the gene matches. The CDR3 is 16 residues long. CDR1 MDHEN and CDR2 SYDVKM come from the germline V gene. The CDR3 DNA is TGTGCCAGCAGCTCGACAGGGGCCAGGGCAGGGAACACCATATATTTT. As protein: CASSSTGARAGNTIYF.

The chain's CDR3 is CASSDVGGGNTIYF. The CDR3 DNA reads as TGTGCCAGCAGTGATGTGGGGGGAGGAAACACCATATATTTT. The chain joins TRBV2 to TRBJ1-3, with a possible D match to TRBD1 (5 bases). The CDR3 is made up of 14 amino acids. Trimming pared 3 bases from V and 4 bases from J, leaving 10 bases between. Germline V gives CDR1 SNHLY, CDR2 FYNNEI.

The rearrangement links TRBV20-1 to TRBJ2-7; D is unclear. Trimming took 0 bases from V and 5 from J, leaving 5 bases between them. Germline CDR1 is DFQATT and CDR2 is SNEGSKA (reference sequence). The CDR3 totals 11 residues. CDR3 bases: TGCAGTGCTAGAGATGTGGACGAGCAGTACTTC. Its protein product is CSARDVDEQYF.

The chain recombines TRBV7-2 with TRBJ2-6; no firm D call. Germline V gene lookup returns CDR1 SGHTA and CDR2 FQGNSA. The V end lost 3 bases, the J end lost 0 bases, and 6 bases lay between the germline ends. CDR3 length equals 15 residues. The CDR3 is CASSLEPSGANVLTF. The CDR3 DNA reads as TGTGCCAGCAGCTTGGAGCCCTCTGGGGCCAACGTCCTGACTTTC. Together with reference TRBV7-2 and TRBJ2-6, the CDR3 gives the full variable domain: GAGVSQSPSNKVTEKGKDVELRCDPISGHTALYWYRQSLGQGLEFLIYFQGNSAPDKSGLPSDRFSAERTGGSVSTLTIQRTQQEDSAVYLCASSLEPSGANVLTFGAGSRLTVL.

This sequence joins TRBV7-2 and TRBJ2-7; unclear D gene. The V and J ends lost 1 base and 6 bases respectively, with 16 bases between them. This CDR3 comprises 15 residues. Germline lookup yields CDR1 SGHTA and CDR2 FQGNSA. This CDR3 is CASSLVRTLVGEQYF. In DNA form, the CDR3 reads TGTGCCAGCAGCTTAGTTCGGACGCTGGTTGGCGAGCAGTACTTC.

This sequence joins TRBV6-5 and TRBJ2-5, with D possibly being TRBD2 (5 bases). The CDR3 extends over 13 amino acids. CDR1 and CDR2 from the germline V gene are MNHEY and SVGAGI. V dropped 5 bases and J dropped 0 bases, with 7 bases sitting between them. The CDR3: CASSMDYQETQYF. The CDR3 DNA reads TGTGCCAGCAGTATGGACTACCAAGAGACCCAGTACTTC.

The chain has TRBV10-3 and TRBJ2-6, with TRBD1 matching 9 bases. V lost 7 bases and J lost 1; bases outside the gene matches: 8. Germline V gene sequence: CDR1 ENHRY, CDR2 SYGVKD. The CDR3 loop spans 17 amino acids. DNA for the CDR3: TGTGCCATCAACCCCGGGACAGGGCTTTCTGGGGCCAACGTCCTGACTTTC. This gives the protein CAINPGTGLSGANVLTF.

This clone was found a few times. V is TRBV2 and J is TRBJ2-7, with 10 nucleotides matching TRBD1. The CDR3 extends over 15 amino acids. The V gene end was trimmed by 3 bases and the J gene end by 4 bases; junction bases not matched to a gene: 6. The germline gives CDR1 SNHLY, CDR2 FYNNEI. The CDR3 region is CASSDRDRGMYEQYF. As DNA, the CDR3 is TGTGCCAGCAGTGATAGGGACAGGGGTATGTACGAGCAGTACTTC.

In this sample, this clone turned up once. The CDR3 here is CASSQSILPGNEQFF. The CDR3 DNA reads as TGTGCCAGCAGCCAATCGATACTCCCAGGAAATGAGCAGTTCTTC. The V gene is TRBV16, the J gene TRBJ2-1; D not resolved. CDR1 and CDR2 from the germline V gene are KGHSY and FQNENV. V shed 0 bases and J shed 7 bases, with 13 bases lying between them. The CDR3 length is 15 residues.

The rearrangement uses TRBV5-1 and TRBJ2-5, with D perhaps matching TRBD2 (5 bases). This CDR3 has 14 residues. CDR1 is SGHRS and CDR2 is YFSETQ in the germline V gene. V was shortened by 4 bases and J by 4 bases, with 14 bases between the two germline ends. The CDR3 nucleotides read TGCGCCAGCAGCCCGGGCGCTAGCCTAGAGACCCAGTACTTC. It translates to CASSPGASLETQYF.

This clone turned up a few times. The gene calls are TRBV5-4 and TRBJ2-3; TRBD2 matches 7 bases. V dropped 0 bases and J dropped 0; count of bases not matched to a gene: 4. The CDR3 is made up of 16 amino acids. CDR1 SGHNT and CDR2 YYREEE come from the germline V gene (reference sequence). In DNA, the CDR3 is TGTGCCAGCAGCTTGGGGGGCGGGAGTAGCACAGATACGCAGTATTTT. It is translated as CASSLGGGSSTDTQYF.

This clone was observed a handful of times. V and J are TRBV11-3 and TRBJ2-3; TRBD2 is a possible D gene (5 bases). Trimming cost V 0 bases and J 1 base, with 8 bases left between them. Germline CDR1 SGHNT, CDR2 YENEEA. The CDR3 totals 15 residues. The CDR3 loop is CASSLDGVGTDTQYF. CDR3 DNA: TGTGCCAGCAGCTTAGACGGGGTCGGCACAGATACGCAGTATTTT.

This chain joins TRBV7-9 and TRBJ2-1, with 9 positions matching TRBD1. CDR3 length equals 11 residues. V was clipped by 5 bases and J by 15 bases; unmatched bases: 5. Germline V gene data show CDR1 as SEHNR and CDR2 as FQNEAQ (reference sequence). The CDR3 nucleotides read TGTGCCAGCAGCCCAGGGACAGGGCTGTTCTTC. Translated: CASSPGTGLFF.

This chain joins TRBV6-1 and TRBJ2-1; D not certain. Trimming shortened V by 3 bases and J by 9 bases, and 15 bases separated the two germline ends. The CDR3 covers 14 residues. CDR1 is MNHNS and CDR2 is SASEGT in the germline V gene. The DNA for the CDR3 is TGTGCCAGCAGTGATAGAATGGCGTACGGTGAGCAGTTCTTC. Amino acid sequence: CASSDRMAYGEQFF.

The chain is built from TRBV27 and TRBJ2-1; 13 bases are shared with TRBD2. This CDR3 is 15 amino acids long. Trimming took 6 bases from V and 8 from J; bases not matched to a gene: 7. Germline loops: CDR1 MNHEY, CDR2 SMNVEV (reference sequence). CDR3 protein: CASSRTSGSIDEQFF. The CDR3 DNA sequence: TGTGCCAGCAGCCGGACTAGCGGGAGTATCGATGAGCAGTTCTTC.

To note about this clone: A much larger clone differs from this one at a single base, so this may be a read error. The chain recombines TRBV19 with TRBJ2-1; D remains ambiguous. From germline, CDR1 is LNHDA and CDR2 SQIVND (reference sequence). Trimming cost V 3 bases and J 5 bases, with 2 bases left between them. The CDR3 is made up of 11 amino acids. For the CDR3, the DNA is TGTGCCAGTAGTATCCACAATGAGCAGTTCTTC. Its protein product is CASSIHNEQFF.

This rearrangement joins TRBV9 to TRBJ1-1; TRBD1 might be the D (5 bases). V lost 0 bases and J 4 bases, leaving 13 bases between the germline ends. In germline, CDR1 is SGDLS, CDR2 YYNGEE. This CDR3 is built from 15 residues. The CDR3 reads CASSVAQGGGTEAFF. The CDR3 DNA is TGTGCCAGCAGCGTAGCTCAGGGCGGAGGCACTGAAGCTTTCTTT.

The rearrangement joins TRBV4-2 to TRBJ2-3; 10 bases map to TRBD2. This CDR3 has 16 residues. Germline-derived CDR1 and CDR2 are LGHNA and YNFKEQ. The trim removed 6 bases at V and 2 bases at J, leaving 8 bases unmatched. The DNA for the CDR3 is TGTGCCAGCAGGCTAAAAGCGGGAGGGATCACAGATACGCAGTATTTT. It codes for CASRLKAGGITDTQYF.

The rearrangement links TRBV18 to TRBJ2-2; 8 bases are shared with TRBD2. The CDR3 extends over 16 amino acids. The germline CDR1 and CDR2 sequences are KGHSH and LQKENI. V lost 3 bases, J lost 0 bases, and 3 bases stayed unmatched. CDR3 nucleotides: TGTGCCAGCTCACCTACACTAGCGGCGAACACCGGGGAGCTGTTTTTT. As protein: CASSPTLAANTGELFF.

On this clone: A much larger clone lies a single base off, so this may be a read error. The genes are TRBV7-9 and TRBJ2-3, with 11 bases aligning to TRBD2. In germline, CDR1 is SEHNR, CDR2 FQNEAQ (reference sequence). The junction had 13 bases not matched to a gene; V was cut back by 5 bases and J by 0 bases. The CDR3 has 19 amino acids. The CDR3 DNA is TGTGCCAGCAGCCTCGGGCTAGCGGGGGGCGGAACTAGCACAGATACGCAGTATTTT. Its protein is CASSLGLAGGGTSTDTQYF.

The chain carries TRBV5-4 and TRBJ2-5; 12 bases line up with TRBD2. V trimming: 4 bases; J trimming: 5 bases; junction bases outside the gene matches: 6. Germline values: CDR1 SGHNT, CDR2 YYREEE (reference sequence). This CDR3 contains 15 residues. This chain's CDR3 is CASSPTSGSRETQYF. DNA of the CDR3: TGTGCCAGCAGCCCGACTAGCGGGAGCCGCGAGACCCAGTACTTC.

The chain uses TRBV18 and TRBJ2-5; no reliable D call. Germline V gene data show CDR1 as KGHSH and CDR2 as LQKENI. The CDR3 has 14 amino acids. Trimming stripped 2 bases from V and 1 base from J, with 8 bases between. In DNA, the CDR3 is TGTGCCAGCTCACCAACAAGTCGCCAAGAGACCCAGTACTTC. Protein: CASSPTSRQETQYF.

About this clone: The identical CDR3 is also encoded by other nucleotide sequences in the sample. V gene TRBV29-1 combines with J gene TRBJ1-1; 10 positions agree with TRBD1. Germline V gene sequence: CDR1 SQVTM, CDR2 ANQGSEA. CDR3 size: 13 residues. V lost 4 bases to trimming and J lost 2 bases; unmatched junction nucleotides: 1. CDR3 coding DNA: TGCAGCGTTGGGACAGGGGGAAACACTGAAGCTTTCTTT. Protein: CSVGTGGNTEAFF. Using reference TRBV29-1 and TRBJ1-1 for the parts outside the CDR3, the full variable domain is SAVISQKPSRDICQRGTSLTIQCQVDSQVTMMFWYRQQPGQSLTLIATANQGSEATYESGFVIDKFPISRPNLTFSTLTVSNMSPEDSSIYLCSVGTGGNTEAFFGQGTRLTVV.

By frequency in the sample, this clone is large. The J gene is TRBJ2-1, the V gene TRBV4-2; 12 nucleotides agree with TRBD2. Germline loops: CDR1 LGHNA, CDR2 YNFKEQ. The CDR3 is made up of 16 amino acids. Trimming removed 4 bases from V and 3 bases from J; junction bases left unmatched: 4. The CDR3 region has the DNA TGTGCCAGCAGCCTCTCGACTAGCGGGAGCTACAATGAGCAGTTCTTC. It is translated as CASSLSTSGSYNEQFF.

The chain uses TRBV27 and TRBJ1-2, with 7 nucleotides matching TRBD1. The CDR3 totals 12 residues. After removal of 5 bases from V and 7 bases from J, the junction contained 4 bases not matched to a gene. Germline V gene lookup returns CDR1 MNHEY and CDR2 SMNVEV (reference sequence). The CDR3 nucleotides read TGTGCCAGCAGTCAGGGGGGGGGTGGCTACACCTTC. This translates into CASSQGGGGYTF.

V is TRBV10-3 and J is TRBJ1-4; perhaps TRBD1 as D (5 bases). V was clipped by 3 bases and J by 10 bases, with 27 bases between them. CDR1 and CDR2 from the germline V gene are ENHRY and SYGVKD. The CDR3 has 18 amino acids. CDR3 nucleotides: TGTGCCATCAGTGACCCAAAAGCCCCCGCAGGGAAAAGCGGAAAACTGTTTTTT. Amino acids: CAISDPKAPAGKSGKLFF.

This chain connects TRBV7-8 to TRBJ1-2; D is perhaps TRBD1 (5 bases). This CDR3 is 13 amino acids long. Trimming stripped 1 base from V and 7 bases from J, with 10 bases between. Germline V gene data show CDR1 as SGHVS and CDR2 as FQNEAQ. The CDR3 sequence is CASSLVPGTGYTF. In nucleotides, the CDR3 is TGTGCCAGCAGCTTAGTACCCGGGACTGGCTACACCTTC.

The chain recombines TRBV5-4 with TRBJ2-2, with 12 bases lining up with TRBD2. CDR1 is SGHNT, CDR2 YYREEE, per germline (reference sequence). This CDR3 region has 18 residues. Germline trimming cut 0 bases from V and 8 bases from J; bases unmatched to any gene: 11. The CDR3 bases are TGTGCCAGCAGCTTGGCGTCCGTGGCTAGCGGGAGGGTAGGGGAGCTGTTTTTT. Translated, it gives CASSLASVASGRVGELFF.

Turning to this clone: The sample has other DNA sequences that encode this CDR3 too. The J gene is TRBJ1-1, the V gene TRBV18, with unresolved D. The CDR3 has 14 residues. The germline V gene has CDR1 KGHSH and CDR2 LQKENI. V gave up 3 bases and J gave up 3 bases, with 11 bases separating them. The CDR3 region is CASSPNLGDTEAFF. CDR3 nucleotide sequence: TGTGCCAGCTCACCCAACCTCGGGGACACTGAAGCTTTCTTT.

This rearrangement joins TRBV27 to TRBJ2-3; TRBD1 aligns across 9 bases. This CDR3 has 15 amino acids. The germline V gene has CDR1 MNHEY and CDR2 SMNVEV (reference sequence). Unmatched junction bases numbered 4, after V lost 6 bases and J lost 0 bases. DNA of the CDR3: TGTGCCAGCAGCGACAGGGGGGGAAGCACAGATACGCAGTATTTT. Its protein product is CASSDRGGSTDTQYF.

This chain connects TRBV11-3 to TRBJ2-5, with 10 bases lining up with TRBD2. Germline assignment: CDR1 SGHNT and CDR2 YENEEA. There are 15 residues in the CDR3. Trimming cost V 3 bases and J 1 base; bases outside gene matches: 2. The CDR3 nucleotides are TGTGCCAGCAGCTTGTTAGCGGGAGGCCAAGAGACCCAGTACTTC. This codes for CASSLLAGGQETQYF. The variable domain in full, completed from reference TRBV11-3 and TRBJ2-5, reads EAGVVQSPRYKIIEKKQPVAFWCNPISGHNTLYWYLQNLGQGPELLIRYENEEAVDDSQLPKDRFSAERLKGVDSTLKIQPAELGDSAVYLCASSLLAGGQETQYFGPGTRLLVL.

This chain links TRBV7-6 with TRBJ2-5; D is undetermined. The CDR3 sequence is 14 residues long. The germline V and J ends were trimmed by 1 base and 0 bases, with 6 bases remaining between them. Per the germline V gene, CDR1 is SGHVS and CDR2 is FNYEAQ. CDR3 DNA sequence: TGTGCCAGCAGCTTAGGGTTGGACCAAGAGACCCAGTACTTC. This translates into CASSLGLDQETQYF.